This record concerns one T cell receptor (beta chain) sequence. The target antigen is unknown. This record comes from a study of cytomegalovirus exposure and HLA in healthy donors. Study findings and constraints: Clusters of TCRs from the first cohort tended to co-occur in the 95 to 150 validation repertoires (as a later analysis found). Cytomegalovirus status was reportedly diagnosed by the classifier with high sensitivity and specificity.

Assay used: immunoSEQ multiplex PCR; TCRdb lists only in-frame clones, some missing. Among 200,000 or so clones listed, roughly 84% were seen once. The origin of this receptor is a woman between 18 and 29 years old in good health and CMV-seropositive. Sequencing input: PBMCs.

CDR3 nucleotides: TGTGCCAGCAGTTCAGCGGGAGGGGGGGGTGAGCAGTTCTTC. Translating gives CASSSAGGGGEQFF. The chain combines TRBV27 with TRBJ2-1; the match to TRBD2 covers 10 bases. The germline CDR1 and CDR2 sequences are MNHEY and SMNVEV (reference sequence). The CDR3 runs to 14 residues. Trimming cost V 4 bases and J 9 bases; bases outside gene matches: 6.